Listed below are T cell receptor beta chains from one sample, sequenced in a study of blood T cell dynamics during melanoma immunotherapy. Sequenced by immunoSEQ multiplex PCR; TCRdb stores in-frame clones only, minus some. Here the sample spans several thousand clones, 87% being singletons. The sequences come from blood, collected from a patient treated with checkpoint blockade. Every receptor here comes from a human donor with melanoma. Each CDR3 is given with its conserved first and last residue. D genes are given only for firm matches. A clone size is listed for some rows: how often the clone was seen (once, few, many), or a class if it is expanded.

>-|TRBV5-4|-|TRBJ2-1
CASSLTGGDEQFF
TGTGCCAGCAGCTTGACCGGAGGAGATGAGCAGTTCTTC
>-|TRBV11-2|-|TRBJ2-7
CASSPWASQFEQYF
TGTGCCAGCAGTCCCTGGGCTAGTCAATTCGAGCAGTACTTC
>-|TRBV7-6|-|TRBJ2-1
CATGGRRSSYNEQFF
TGTGCCACGGGCGGGCGTCGGAGCTCCTACAATGAGCAGTTCTTC
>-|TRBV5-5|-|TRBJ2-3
CASSPMIGGISDTQYF
TGTGCCAGCAGCCCTATGATCGGGGGAATATCAGATACGCAGTATTTT
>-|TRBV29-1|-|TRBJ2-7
CSVGQTSYEQYF
TGCAGCGTTGGACAAACGAGCTACGAGCAGTACTTC
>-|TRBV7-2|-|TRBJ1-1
CASSREQGWAGEAFF
TGTGCCAGCAGCCGAGAGCAGGGTTGGGCGGGAGAAGCTTTCTTT
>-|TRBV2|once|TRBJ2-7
CASSVARVGHEQYF
TGTGCCAGCAGTGTAGCCAGGGTGGGCCACGAGCAGTACTTC
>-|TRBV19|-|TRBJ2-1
CASSIGGVSYNEQFF
TGTGCCAGTAGTATCGGCGGGGTTTCCTACAATGAGCAGTTCTTC
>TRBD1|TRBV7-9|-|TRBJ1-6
CASSPRTGDNSPLHF
TGTGCCAGCAGCCCCCGTACAGGGGATAATTCACCCCTCCACTTT
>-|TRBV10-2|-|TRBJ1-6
CASSERRGNSPLHF
TGCGCCAGCAGTGAAAGGAGAGGGAATTCACCCCTCCACTTT
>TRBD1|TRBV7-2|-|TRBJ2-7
CASRHDRGSSYEQYF
TGTGCCAGCAGACATGACAGGGGGAGCTCCTACGAGCAGTACTTC
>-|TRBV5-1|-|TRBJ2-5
CASTRSGETQYF
TGCGCCAGCACCAGGTCGGGGGAGACCCAGTACTTC
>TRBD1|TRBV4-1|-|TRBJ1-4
CASSLTPRGVEKLFF
TGCGCCAGCAGCCTAACCCCCAGGGGGGTTGAAAAACTGTTTTTT
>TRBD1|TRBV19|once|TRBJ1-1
CASSRGQGIGEAFF
TGTGCCAGTAGTAGAGGACAGGGGATCGGTGAAGCTTTCTTT
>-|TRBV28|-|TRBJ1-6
CASSALRVGSPLHF
TGTGCCAGCAGTGCCCTCAGGGTCGGCTCACCCCTCCACTTT
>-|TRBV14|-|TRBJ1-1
CASSLRTIKGFDAEAFF
TGTGCCAGCAGCTTACGAACTATTAAGGGATTTGACGCTGAAGCTTTCTTT
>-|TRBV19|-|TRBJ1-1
CASSKTVNTEAFF
TGTGCCAGTAGTAAGACAGTGAACACTGAAGCTTTCTTT
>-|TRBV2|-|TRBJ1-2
CASSVTIQVVVYGYTF
TGTGCCAGCAGTGTAACAATACAGGTGGTGGTCTATGGCTACACCTTC
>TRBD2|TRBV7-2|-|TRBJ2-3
CASSSGLLTDTQYF
TGTGCCAGCAGCTCGGGACTACTGACAGATACGCAGTATTTT
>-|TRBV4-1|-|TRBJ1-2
CASSQEEQKHYGYTF
TGCGCCAGCAGCCAAGAAGAACAGAAACATTATGGCTACACCTTC
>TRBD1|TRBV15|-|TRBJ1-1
CATSKDRQYPAFF
TGTGCCACCAGCAAGGACAGGCAGTATCCCGCTTTCTTT
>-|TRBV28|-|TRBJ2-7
CASRPTKGEQYF
TGTGCCAGCAGACCCACGAAGGGCGAGCAGTACTTC
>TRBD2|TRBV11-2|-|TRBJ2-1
CASSLAAGTSGRGNEQFF
TGTGCCAGCAGTTTGGCGGCCGGGACTAGCGGGAGGGGCAATGAGCAGTTCTTC
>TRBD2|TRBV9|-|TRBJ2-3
CASSVGLAGPDTQYF
TGTGCCAGCAGCGTAGGGCTAGCGGGCCCAGATACGCAGTATTTT
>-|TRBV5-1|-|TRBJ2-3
CASSRGVPDTQYF
TGCGCCAGCAGTCGGGGAGTCCCAGATACGCAGTATTTT
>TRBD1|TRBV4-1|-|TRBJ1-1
CASSPGTGADTEAFF
TGCGCCAGCAGCCCCGGGACAGGGGCGGACACTGAAGCTTTCTTT
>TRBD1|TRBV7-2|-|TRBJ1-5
CASSLEGASNQPQHF
TGTGCCAGCAGCTTAGAGGGGGCTAGCAATCAGCCCCAGCATTTT
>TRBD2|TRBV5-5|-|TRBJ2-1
CASSLVGTSGSVDEQFF
TGTGCCAGCAGCTTGGTAGGGACTAGCGGGAGTGTCGATGAGCAGTTCTTC
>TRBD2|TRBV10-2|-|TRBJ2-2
CASKAGGFTGELFF
TGCGCCAGCAAGGCGGGAGGGTTCACCGGGGAGCTGTTTTTT
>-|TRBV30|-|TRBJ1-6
CAWRIGESPLHF
TGTGCCTGGAGAATAGGGGAATCACCCCTCCACTTT
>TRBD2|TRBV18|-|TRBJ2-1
CASSASPGGSYNEQFF
TGTGCCAGCTCGGCCAGTCCGGGGGGCTCCTACAATGAGCAGTTCTTC
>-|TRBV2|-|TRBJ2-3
CASTEGTLGTDTQYF
TGTGCCAGCACCGAGGGGACTTTAGGCACAGATACGCAGTATTTT
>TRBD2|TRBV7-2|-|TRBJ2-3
CASRLISGTTDTQYF
TGTGCCAGCAGGTTGATTAGCGGGACCACAGATACGCAGTATTTT
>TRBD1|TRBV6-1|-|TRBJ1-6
CASRPGQGGSPLHF
TGTGCCAGCAGGCCGGGACAGGGAGGGTCACCCCTCCACTTT
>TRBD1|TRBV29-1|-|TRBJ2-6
CSVGRQGAFGANVLTF
TGCAGCGTTGGTAGGCAGGGGGCGTTTGGGGCCAACGTCCTGACTTTC
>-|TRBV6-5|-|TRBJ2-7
CASSYEQGRYEQYF
TGTGCCAGCAGTTACGAACAGGGCCGCTACGAGCAGTACTTC
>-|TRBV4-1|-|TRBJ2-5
CASSQAGLKETQYF
TGCGCCAGCAGCCAAGCAGGACTGAAGGAGACCCAGTACTTC
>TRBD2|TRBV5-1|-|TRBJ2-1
CASSWGTSRNEQFF
TGCGCCAGCAGCTGGGGGACTAGCCGAAATGAGCAGTTCTTC
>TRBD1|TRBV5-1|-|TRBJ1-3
CASSHGQGNSGNTIYF
TGCGCCAGCAGTCACGGACAGGGCAACTCTGGAAACACCATATATTTT
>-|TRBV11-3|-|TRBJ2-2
CASSPWGGQQSNTGELFF
TGTGCCAGCAGCCCGTGGGGGGGACAGCAATCGAACACCGGGGAGCTGTTTTTT
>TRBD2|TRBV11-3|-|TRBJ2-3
CASSRGLAGSTDTQYF
TGTGCCAGCAGCCGAGGACTAGCGGGTAGCACAGATACGCAGTATTTT
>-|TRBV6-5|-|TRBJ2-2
CASRPPGTSRGELFF
TGTGCCAGCAGACCCCCTGGGACGTCACGGGGGGAGCTGTTTTTT
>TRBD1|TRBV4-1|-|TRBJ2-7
CASSRDPGQGYEQYF
TGCGCCAGCAGCCGAGATCCGGGACAGGGTTACGAGCAGTACTTC
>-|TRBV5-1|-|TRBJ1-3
CASSSSQLDTSLRF
TGCGCCAGCAGCTCCAGCCAACTAGACACCTCACTCCGATTT
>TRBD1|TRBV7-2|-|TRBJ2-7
CASTLWGQGANEQYF
TGTGCCAGCACCCTCTGGGGGCAGGGGGCCAACGAGCAGTACTTC
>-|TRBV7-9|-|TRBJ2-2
CASSSPGEPGELFF
TGTGCCAGCAGCTCACCGGGGGAACCCGGGGAGCTGTTTTTT
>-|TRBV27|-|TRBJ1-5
CASSLIRGSNQPQHF
TGTGCCAGCAGTCTGATTCGGGGTAGCAATCAGCCCCAGCATTTT
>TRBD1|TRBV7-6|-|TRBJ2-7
CASSQTKGQGTYEQYF
TGTGCCAGCAGCCAAACGAAGGGACAGGGTACCTACGAGCAGTACTTC
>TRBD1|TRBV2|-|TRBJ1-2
CASSAFHQGERGYTF
TGTGCCAGCAGTGCATTCCATCAGGGGGAAAGGGGCTACACCTTC
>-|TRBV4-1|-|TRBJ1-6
CASSQGRGRLYNSPLHF
TGCGCCAGCAGCCAAGGTCGTGGACGGCTCTATAATTCACCCCTCCACTTT
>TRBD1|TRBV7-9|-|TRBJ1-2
CASSYDPLQGAGGYTF
TGTGCCAGCAGCTATGACCCTTTACAGGGGGCTGGAGGCTACACCTTC
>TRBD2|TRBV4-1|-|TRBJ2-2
CASSQLAGSFRSGELFF
TGCGCCAGCAGCCAACTAGCGGGATCGTTTCGGTCCGGGGAGCTGTTTTTT
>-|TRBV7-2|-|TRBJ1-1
CASSTAGLTEAFF
TGTGCCAGCAGCACCGCGGGGCTCACTGAAGCTTTCTTT
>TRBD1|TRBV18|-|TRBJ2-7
CASSPGQGTYYEQYF
TGTGCCAGCTCTCCAGGACAGGGGACTTACTATGAGCAGTACTTC
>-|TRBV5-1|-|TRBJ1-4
CASSLEVTNEKLFF
TGCGCCAGCAGCTTAGAGGTTACTAATGAAAAACTGTTTTTT
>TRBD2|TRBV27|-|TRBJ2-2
CASSFRSGANTGELFF
TGTGCCAGCAGTTTTCGTAGCGGGGCGAACACCGGGGAGCTGTTTTTT
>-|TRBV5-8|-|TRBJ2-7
CASSLVYGSDEQYF
TGTGCCAGCAGCCTCGTCTACGGCAGCGACGAGCAGTACTTC